This T cell receptor beta chain was sequenced in a study of beta chain features in type 1 diabetes. A remark on this clone: Antigen: not known.

Findings and limits, study-wide: In every one of the four CD4+ subsets, TCRB CDR3s were moderately but significantly shorter in Type 1 diabetes patients.

Sequenced material consisted of expressed TCRB transcripts (all of the isolated RNA was reverse transcribed). This table comes from immunoSEQ multiplex PCR, and its TCRdb copy is limited to in-frame clones, with some not included. This sample has about 270,000 clones, with around 15% found just once. V was clipped by 4 bases and J by 1 base, with 11 bases between them. The CDR3 loop spans 14 amino acids. Germline CDR1 and CDR2: SGHTA and FQGNSA. CD45RO/CCR7/CD25/CD127/CD95/CD27 separated CD4+ naive, central memory, regulatory and stem cell-like memory cells by sorting. Populations obtained by sorting all exceeded 95% purity.

Sequenced material: naive CD4+ T cells from blood. The V and J genes are TRBV7-2 and TRBJ2-7; TRBD2 is a possible D gene (6 bases). The TCR was taken from a man aged 30-40 years with type 1 diabetes. CDR3 bases: TGTGCCAGCAGCTCAATGACTAGTTCCTACGAGCAGTACTTC. Translation gives CASSSMTSSYEQYF.